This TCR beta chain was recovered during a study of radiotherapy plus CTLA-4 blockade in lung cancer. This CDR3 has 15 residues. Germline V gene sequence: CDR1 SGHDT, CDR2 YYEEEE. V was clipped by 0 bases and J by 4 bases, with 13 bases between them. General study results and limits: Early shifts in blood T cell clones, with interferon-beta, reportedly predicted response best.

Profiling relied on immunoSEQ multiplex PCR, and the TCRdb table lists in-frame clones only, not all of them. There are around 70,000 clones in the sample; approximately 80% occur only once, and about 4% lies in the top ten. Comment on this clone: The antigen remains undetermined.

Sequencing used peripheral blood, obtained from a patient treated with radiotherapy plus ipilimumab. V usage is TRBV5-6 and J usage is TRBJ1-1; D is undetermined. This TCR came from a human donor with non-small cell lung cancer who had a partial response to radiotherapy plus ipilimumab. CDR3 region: CASSLGQARSTEAFF. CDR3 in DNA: TGTGCCAGCAGCTTGGGGCAGGCCCGAAGCACTGAAGCTTTCTTT.